This TCR beta chain was obtained from a study of blood T cells in healthy people across ages. Study summary: About one barcoded beta molecule per two T cells was captured by template switching. Overall study results and limits: More naive CD4+ cells and higher diversity marked long-lived donors relative to aged donors.

Notes on this clonotype: No antigen is known for it.

The CDR3 consists of 14 residues. Trimming took 5 bases from V and 1 from J, leaving 11 bases between them. Germline V CDR1 and CDR2: SGHVS, FNYEAQ. The use of a sample-barcoded 5' primer and a J-beta primer mix characterized a second PCR of roughly 6 to 11 cycles. A template-switch adaptor containing 12 random nucleotides labeled each cDNA molecule. One entry per CDR3 protein results from TCRdb running MiXCR on the 5' RACE reads. The profile shows approximately 680,000 distinct CDR3 sequences, roughly 32% of them singletons. Isolating PBMCs gave at least 7 million of these cells per sample. The chain recombines TRBV7-6 with TRBJ1-1; perhaps TRBD1 as D (5 bases). This sequence was found in a woman of 80 years or more in good health. The sequenced material came from blood. Here the CDR3 DNA reads TGTGCCAGCAGCGTCGGGACGGCGAACACTGAAGCTTTCTTT. Its protein product is CASSVGTANTEAFF.